This T cell receptor (beta chain) was retrieved from a study of response to subunit inactivated influenza vaccine. Study-wide results and limits: The authors suggested that few new T cells are recruited per seasonal influenza vaccination.

CDR3 length equals 14 residues. The germline V and J ends were trimmed by 3 bases and 3 bases, with 10 bases remaining between them. Germline V gene sequence: CDR1 MGHDK, CDR2 SYGVNS. Via MiXCR, TCRdb re-called the RT-PCR reads, giving one row per CDR3 protein. The sample consists of approximately 680,000 distinct CDR3 sequences, around a sixth of them appearing once. The table lists this clonotype with many counts. Its antigen remains unknown. The TCR was taken from a man aged 50 to 60 who received an inactivated influenza vaccine. The chain has TRBV25-1 and TRBJ2-3, with D possibly matching TRBD1 (6 bases). The sequenced sample was PBMCs from blood, obtained roughly 12 days after vaccination. The CDR3: CASSDQRGTDTQYF. DNA for the CDR3: TGTGCCAGCAGTGACCAGAGGGGGACAGATACGCAGTATTTT.